Each of the 32 T cell receptor beta chains below was sequenced from the same sample in a study of T cells in women clearing cervical HPV infection. Here immunoSEQ multiplex PCR was the method, and the copy in TCRdb shows in-frame clones only, minus some. The table counts about 23,000 clones; 7.5% to 9.5% lies in the top ten. Source material: blood buffy coat. The receptors were gathered from a woman between 18 and 70 years old with a cervical HPV16 infection that either progressed to CIN3+ or cleared (not recorded which).

In the case of this clone: The read finishes 3 residues shy of the CDR3 end, and the germline J gene is used to complete it. This sequence joins TRBV2 and TRBJ2-5; 7 nucleotides agree with TRBD2. This CDR3 is built from 16 residues. CDR1 is SNHLY and CDR2 is FYNNEI in the germline V gene. V was clipped by 1 base and J by 3 bases; unmatched bases: 8. CDR3 DNA, as far as it was read: TGTGCCAGCAGTGAAGGCCCAGGCGGGAGTAAAGAGACC. Translated: CASSEGPGGSKET. The complete CDR3 protein is CASSEGPGGSKETQYF.

A note on this clone: The read finishes 3 residues shy of the CDR3 end, and the germline J gene is used to complete it. The genes are TRBV7-9 and TRBJ2-3, with D hard to call. The V gene lost 3 bases and the J gene lost 0 bases, with 4 bases spanning the gap. Germline V gene sequence: CDR1 SEHNR, CDR2 FQNEAQ (reference sequence). This CDR3 region has 13 residues. The DNA read from the CDR3 is TGTGCCAGCAGCTTGGCCAGCACAGATACG. Protein sequence: CASSLASTDT. The CDR3 reads in full as CASSLASTDTQYF.

Comments on this clone: The observed sequence ends 3 residues before the CDR3 terminus, with the missing tail filled in from the germline J gene. The gene calls are TRBV4-1 and TRBJ2-3, with no clear D. Trimming stripped 4 bases from V and 2 bases from J, with 13 bases between. Germline V gene data show CDR1 as MGHRA and CDR2 as YSYEKL. CDR3 size: 15 residues. The DNA read from the CDR3 is TGCGCCAGCAGCCTACTACTCAACCCCACAGATACG. Translating it yields CASSLLLNPTDT. The CDR3 reads in full as CASSLLLNPTDTQYF.

As concerns this clone: The read ends 3 residues shy of where the CDR3 ends; the end is completed using the germline J gene. The chain has TRBV11-3 and TRBJ2-7, with D possibly matching TRBD2 (6 bases). Germline loops: CDR1 SGHNT, CDR2 YENEEA. The CDR3 has 15 residues. V lost 1 base and J lost 3, with 13 bases in between. The part of the CDR3 DNA that was read is TGTGCCAGCAGCTTAGGTGCCGGGGGATTCTACGAG. The encoded protein is CASSLGAGGFYE. The entire CDR3 reads CASSLGAGGFYEQYF.

Regarding this clone: The read stops 3 residues short of the end of the CDR3; the missing end is completed from the germline J gene. V gene TRBV20-1 combines with J gene TRBJ1-2, with D maybe TRBD1 (5 bases). Deletions cut 5 bases from V and 5 bases from J, with 15 bases between. CDR1 DFQATT and CDR2 SNEGSKA come from the germline V gene (reference sequence). The CDR3 has 13 residues. Here the CDR3 reads CSAPARATYGYTF. Incomplete CDR3 DNA: TGCAGTGCTCCGGCCAGGGCGACATATGGC.

Concerning this clone itself: The read terminates 3 residues ahead of where the CDR3 ends, so the germline J gene completes it. The chain uses TRBV30 and TRBJ1-3; 7 nucleotides match TRBD1. Germline loops: CDR1 GTSNPN, CDR2 SVGIG (reference sequence). The CDR3 has 14 residues. Trimming at V came to 2 bases and at J to 2 bases, leaving 3 bases not matched to a gene. CDR3: CAWSQTGPGNTIYF. The sequenced CDR3 bases are TGTGCCTGGAGTCAGACAGGGCCTGGAAACACC.

Incomplete CDR3 DNA: TGTGCCAGCAGTGAAGGGACAGATAATTCACCC. It is translated as CASSEGTDNSP. The full CDR3 sequence reads CASSEGTDNSPLHF. The chain employs TRBV6-4 and TRBJ1-6; 7 nucleotides match TRBD1. The read ends 3 residues before the CDR3 terminus; that terminus is restored from the germline J gene. Germline CDR1 MRHNA, CDR2 SNTAGT. This CDR3 spans 14 amino acids. The ends lost 3 bases at V and 5 bases at J; junction bases unmatched: 1.

As regards this clone: The CDR3 end is not reached by the read, which stops 3 residues before it; the germline J gene fills it in. The V and J genes are TRBV20-1 and TRBJ1-2, with D possibly matching TRBD1 (5 bases). The CDR3 sequence is 14 residues long. V was shortened by 1 base and J by 7 bases, with 16 bases between the two germline ends. Looked up from germline, CDR1 is DFQATT and CDR2 is SNEGSKA (reference sequence). CDR3 residues: CSARGGAQRGGYTF. The covered CDR3 bases are TGCAGTGCTAGAGGAGGGGCCCAAAGGGGTGGC.

Note on this clone: Read sequence stops 3 residues before the CDR3 end, and the germline J gene provides the missing end. The J gene is TRBJ1-4, the V gene TRBV5-1; tentative D call: TRBD1 (6 bases). The germline CDR1 and CDR2 sequences are SGHRS and YFSETQ. The length of the CDR3 is 15 residues. V was cut by 4 bases and J by 5 bases, with 15 bases left in between. The CDR3 region is CASSPRGGGNEKLFF. The sequenced part of the CDR3 DNA is TGCGCCAGCAGCCCCAGGGGTGGGGGAAATGAAAAA.

As for this clone: The read terminates 3 residues before the CDR3 end, so the remaining end is supplied by the germline J gene. V gene TRBV7-9 combines with J gene TRBJ1-5; no clear D. The CDR3 extends over 12 amino acids. CDR1 is SEHNR, CDR2 FQNEAQ, per germline (reference sequence). Here the CDR3 reads CASSLNTDPQHF. Partial CDR3 DNA: TGTGCCAGCAGCCTAAACACAGATCCC.

About this clone: With the read ending 3 residues before the CDR3 end, the germline J gene is used to fill in that end. The chain recombines TRBV20-1 with TRBJ2-7, with TRBD2 matching 10 bases. J gave up 2 bases and V 0 bases, and 4 bases lay outside the gene matches. Germline values: CDR1 DFQATT, CDR2 SNEGSKA (reference sequence). CDR3 length: 15 residues. The chain's CDR3 is CSARDRAGGPYEQYF. The covered CDR3 bases are TGCAGTGCTAGAGATCGAGCGGGGGGGCCCTACGAG.

Turning to this clone: The read ends 3 residues shy of where the CDR3 ends; the end is completed using the germline J gene. V is TRBV5-6 and J is TRBJ2-7; the D gene is possibly TRBD1 (6 bases). From germline, CDR1 is SGHDT and CDR2 YYEEEE. This CDR3 comprises 14 residues. The germline V and J ends were trimmed by 1 base and 0 bases, with 8 bases remaining between them. This CDR3 is CASSLWGLSYEQYF. CDR3 bases read: TGTGCCAGCAGCTTGTGGGGGCTCTCCTACGAG.

As concerns this clone: The read stops 3 residues short of the end of the CDR3; the missing end is completed from the germline J gene. The chain carries TRBV7-2 and TRBJ1-5, with 9 bases identical to TRBD1. V lost 5 bases, J lost 7 bases, and 9 bases stayed unmatched. Germline values: CDR1 SGHTA, CDR2 FQGNSA. CDR3 length: 15 amino acids. CDR3 amino acids: CASSPPGQGGQPQHF. The CDR3 bases that were read are TGTGCCAGCAGCCCTCCGGGACAGGGTGGCCAGCCC.

Regarding this clone: The sequenced fragment ends 3 residues before the CDR3 boundary, so the rest is inferred from the germline J gene. The rearrangement uses TRBV5-1 and TRBJ2-3, with 10 bases fitting TRBD1. With V trimmed by 0 bases and J by 0 bases, 1 base remained unmatched. The CDR3 spans 16 residues. Germline V lookup: CDR1 SGHRS, CDR2 YFSETQ. The part of the CDR3 DNA that was read is TGCGCCAGCAGCTTGGAGGGACAGGGGAGCACAGATACG. Protein: CASSLEGQGSTDT. The entire CDR3 reads CASSLEGQGSTDTQYF.

On this clone: The CDR3 goes on 3 residues after the read ends, and that part is filled in from the germline J gene. The chain recombines TRBV18 with TRBJ2-7, with 11 bases identical to TRBD2. The V and J ends lost 4 bases and 5 bases, in that order; junction bases with no gene match: 4. Germline V gene data show CDR1 as KGHSH and CDR2 as LQKENI. This CDR3 has 14 amino acids. CDR3 amino acids: CASSLAGGPNEQYF. The part of the CDR3 DNA that was read is TGTGCCAGCTCACTAGCGGGAGGGCCCAACGAG.

Worth noting for this clone: From the germline J gene comes the end of the CDR3, since the read stops 3 residues before it. The gene calls are TRBV5-6 and TRBJ2-3; perhaps TRBD1 as D (6 bases). The CDR3 is 13 amino acids. V was cut by 2 bases and J by 5 bases, with 9 bases left in between. Germline V gives CDR1 SGHDT, CDR2 YYEEEE. The CDR3 sequence is CASSLQGVDTQYF. The CDR3 bases that were read are TGTGCCAGCAGCTTACAGGGTGTAGATACG. The whole variable domain, remainder taken from reference TRBV5-6 and TRBJ2-3, is DAGVTQSPTHLIKTRGQQVTLRCSPKSGHDTVSWYQQALGQGPQFIFQYYEEEERQRGNFPDRFSGHQFPNYSSELNVNALLLGDSALYLCASSLQGVDTQYFGPGTRLTVL.

The covered CDR3 bases are TGTGCCAGTCGCCCATCGGTGAGCTCCTACAATGAG. The encoded protein is CASRPSVSSYNE. The full CDR3 sequence reads CASRPSVSSYNEQFF. V is TRBV19 and J is TRBJ2-1; D call uncertain. Coverage ceases 3 residues before the CDR3 finishes, and the germline J gene fills in the end. The CDR3 loop spans 15 amino acids. CDR1 and CDR2 from the germline V gene are LNHDA and SQIVND (reference sequence). The V gene lost 8 bases and the J gene lost 0 bases, with 14 bases spanning the gap.

Turning to this clone: Its ends do not fully match the called genes, so a read error is possible. Sequencing ends 3 residues short of the CDR3 end; the germline J gene provides the rest. The chain combines TRBV4-2 with TRBJ2-3; 11 nucleotides align to TRBD2. This CDR3 is 17 amino acids long. Germline CDR1 LGHNA, CDR2 YNFKEQ. The chain's CDR3 is CASSQDPPSGGWDTQYF. CDR3 bases read: TGCGCCAGCAGCCAAGATCCCCCTAGCGGGGGGTGGGATACG.

With respect to this clone: The read terminates 3 residues ahead of where the CDR3 ends, so the germline J gene completes it. The chain has TRBV20-1 and TRBJ2-1, with 11 positions matching TRBD2. There are 14 residues in the CDR3. Looked up from germline, CDR1 is DFQATT and CDR2 is SNEGSKA (reference sequence). Unmatched junction bases numbered 4, after V lost 5 bases and J lost 4 bases. The part of the CDR3 DNA that was read is TGCAGTGCTTGTGGGACTAGCGGATACAATGAG. This encodes CSACGTSGYNE. The whole CDR3 reads CSACGTSGYNEQFF.

Details on this clone: Read sequence stops 3 residues before the CDR3 end, and the germline J gene provides the missing end. This chain joins TRBV19 and TRBJ1-5, with D possibly matching TRBD1 (5 bases). The CDR3 length is 16 residues. The germline V gene has CDR1 LNHDA and CDR2 SQIVND (reference sequence). V was clipped by 3 bases and J by 7 bases, with 19 bases between them. The DNA read from the CDR3 is TGTGCCAGTAGTATTGAAGGTCGAGGGGAAGGCCAGCCC. Its protein product is CASSIEGRGEGQP. The full CDR3 protein is CASSIEGRGEGQPQHF. Full variable domain (missing parts from reference TRBV19 and TRBJ1-5): DGGITQSPKYLFRKEGQNVTLSCEQNLNHDAMYWYRQDPGQGLRLIYYSQIVNDFQKGDIAEGYSVSREKKESFPLTVTSAQKNPTAFYLCASSIEGRGEGQPQHFGDGTRLSIL.

Comments on this clone: The CDR3 end falls 3 residues outside the read, so it is completed with the germline J gene. The V and J genes are TRBV20-1 and TRBJ2-1; 11 bases line up with TRBD1. The germline V gene has CDR1 DFQATT and CDR2 SNEGSKA (reference sequence). With V trimmed by 6 bases and J by 7 bases, 14 bases remained unmatched. This CDR3 is built from 16 residues. CDR3 loop: CSALRWGDRGANEQFF. The CDR3 bases that were read are TGCAGTGCGCTCAGATGGGGGGACAGGGGGGCAAATGAG.

To note about this clone: The CDR3 end is not reached by the read, which stops 3 residues before it; the germline J gene fills it in. The genes are TRBV19 and TRBJ1-2, with D possibly matching TRBD1 (5 bases). Germline lookup yields CDR1 LNHDA and CDR2 SQIVND (reference sequence). The CDR3 is 16 residues long. The V gene lost 5 bases and the J gene lost 4 bases, with 20 bases spanning the gap. Partial CDR3 DNA: TGTGCCAGTAGTTCCTCCCCCAGGGCAGAGCTCTATGGC. The encoded protein is CASSSSPRAELYG. The CDR3 as a whole reads CASSSSPRAELYGYTF.

As regards this clone: The read finishes 3 residues shy of the CDR3 end, and the germline J gene is used to complete it. V and J are TRBV6-2 or TRBV6-3 and TRBJ2-7; a weak D match, TRBD2 (6 bases). CDR1 and CDR2 from the germline V gene are MNHEY and SVGEGT. V lost 10 bases and J 1 base, leaving 14 bases between the germline ends. The CDR3 covers 13 residues. Partial CDR3 DNA: TGTGCCATGGGATCTAGCGAATCCTACGAG. It is translated as CAMGSSESYE. The full CDR3 protein is CAMGSSESYEQYF.

Notes on this clone: The CDR3 extends 3 residues past the end of the read, so its final part is completed from the germline J gene. The chain couples TRBV28 to TRBJ1-2; D not resolved. The V end was cut by 6 bases, the J end by 4 bases, with 12 bases between. The length of the CDR3 is 13 residues. The germline gives CDR1 MDHEN, CDR2 SYDVKM. CDR3 DNA, as far as it was read: TGTGCCAGCAGCCCCTTTCTATTCTATGGC. It yields the protein CASSPFLFYG. The entire CDR3 sequence reads CASSPFLFYGYTF.

With respect to this clone: With the read ending 3 residues before the CDR3 end, the germline J gene is used to fill in that end. V and J are TRBV6-1 and TRBJ2-3; 11 bases fit TRBD2. Germline V lookup: CDR1 MNHNS, CDR2 SASEGT. The CDR3 runs to 15 residues. Incomplete CDR3 DNA: TGTGCCAGCAGTGGGCTAAGTCTGGGACTAGCGGCG. This translates into CASSGLSLGLAA. The full CDR3 sequence reads CASSGLSLGLAAQYF.

Points on this clone: The read halts 3 residues ahead of the CDR3 end, with the missing end drawn from the germline J gene. The rearrangement uses TRBV5-1 and TRBJ2-3, with D possibly TRBD1 on 8 matching bases. Germline V gene lookup returns CDR1 SGHRS and CDR2 YFSETQ. V lost 4 bases to trimming and J lost 8 bases, with 23 bases between them. The CDR3 is 16 residues long. CDR3 bases read: TGCGCCAGCAGCCGGCAGGGGGCGGGGGATTCTAGTACG. Protein sequence: CASSRQGAGDSST. The whole CDR3 reads CASSRQGAGDSSTQYF.

A remark on this clone: The CDR3 end lies 3 residues beyond the end of the read and is filled in from the germline J gene. This sequence joins TRBV19 and TRBJ2-7, with TRBD2 matching 7 bases. The junction had 7 bases not matched to a gene; V was cut back by 3 bases and J by 5 bases. The germline V gene encodes CDR1 LNHDA and CDR2 SQIVND (reference sequence). The CDR3 is 14 amino acids. The sequenced part of the CDR3 DNA is TGTGCCAGTAGTATGGGAGGGGCTAGAAACGAG. This translates into CASSMGGARNE. The entire CDR3 is CASSMGGARNEQYF.

A note on this clone: Sequencing ends 3 residues short of the CDR3 end; the germline J gene provides the rest. The chain couples TRBV12-3 or TRBV12-4 to TRBJ2-1; 10 bases align to TRBD2. This CDR3 is 16 amino acids long. The junction had 5 bases not matched to a gene; V was cut back by 2 bases and J by 4 bases. CDR3 amino acids: CASSLIAGGMYNEQFF. The CDR3 DNA, read in part, is TGTGCCAGCAGTTTAATAGCGGGGGGAATGTACAATGAG.

On this clone: The read terminates 3 residues before the CDR3 end, so the remaining end is supplied by the germline J gene. This chain links TRBV9 with TRBJ2-1, with D tentatively TRBD1 (6 bases). The V gene lost 2 bases and the J gene lost 9 bases, with 15 bases spanning the gap. The CDR3 has 14 residues. Germline lookup yields CDR1 SGDLS and CDR2 YYNGEE. CDR3 region: CASSVEVSGVEQFF. The part of the CDR3 DNA that was read is TGTGCCAGCAGCGTCGAGGTTTCAGGGGTTGAG.

Regarding this clone: Sequencing ends 3 residues short of the CDR3 end; the germline J gene provides the rest. The gene calls are TRBV13 and TRBJ2-6; 9 bases line up with TRBD1. CDR3 length: 19 residues. The germline V gene has CDR1 PRHDT and CDR2 FYEKMQ (reference sequence). J gave up 1 base and V 5 bases, and 12 bases lay outside the gene matches. CDR3 residues: CASSLLHRDRESGANVLTF. Partial CDR3 DNA: TGTGCCAGCAGCCTTCTTCACCGGGACAGGGAATCTGGGGCCAACGTC.

As for this clone: Read data end 3 residues before the CDR3 end; the end is taken from the germline J gene. The V and J genes are TRBV7-8 and TRBJ2-5; D is tentatively TRBD1 or TRBD2 (5 bases each). Germline V gives CDR1 SGHVS, CDR2 FQNEAQ. V dropped 0 bases and J dropped 5 bases, with 10 bases sitting between them. CDR3 length: 14 residues. The CDR3 loop reads CASSLALREETQYF. CDR3 DNA, as far as it was read: TGTGCCAGCAGCTTAGCGCTCAGGGAGGAGACC.

On this clone itself: The CDR3 end falls 3 residues outside the read, so it is completed with the germline J gene. This rearrangement joins TRBV7-3 to TRBJ1-4; 8 bases are shared with TRBD1. The CDR3 runs 18 residues. V shed 3 bases, J shed 5 bases, and the junction held 14 bases outside the gene matches. The germline V gene encodes CDR1 SGHTA and CDR2 FQGTGA. The CDR3 spells CASSFPGGAEGENEKLFF. The part of the CDR3 DNA that was read is TGTGCCAGCAGCTTCCCAGGGGGCGCGGAGGGAGAAAATGAAAAA.